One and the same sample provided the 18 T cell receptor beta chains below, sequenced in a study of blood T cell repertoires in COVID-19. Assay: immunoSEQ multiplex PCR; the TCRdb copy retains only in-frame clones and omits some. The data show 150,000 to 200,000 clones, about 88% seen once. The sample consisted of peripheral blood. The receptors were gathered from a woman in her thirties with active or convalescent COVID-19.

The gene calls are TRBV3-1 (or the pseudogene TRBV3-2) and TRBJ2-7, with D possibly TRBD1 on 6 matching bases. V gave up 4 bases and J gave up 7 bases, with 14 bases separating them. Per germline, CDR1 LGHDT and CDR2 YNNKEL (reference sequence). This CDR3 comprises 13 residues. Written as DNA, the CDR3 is TGTGCCAGCAGCCTTTTGGGGGCCTGGGAGCAGTACTTC. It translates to CASSLLGAWEQYF.

As DNA, the CDR3 is TGTGCCGGACAGGGGCCTTGGGACGGGGAGCTGTTTTTT. Protein sequence: CAGQGPWDGELFF. The gene calls are TRBV11-2 and TRBJ2-2; 9 bases fit TRBD1. Per germline, CDR1 SGHAT and CDR2 FQNNGV. After removal of 11 bases from V and 7 bases from J, the junction contained 8 bases not matched to a gene. CDR3 length: 13 amino acids.

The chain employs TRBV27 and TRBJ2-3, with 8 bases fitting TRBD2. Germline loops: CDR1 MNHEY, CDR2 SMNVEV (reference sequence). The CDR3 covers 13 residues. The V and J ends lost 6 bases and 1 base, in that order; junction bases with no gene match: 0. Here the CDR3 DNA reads TGTGCCAGCAGGACTAGCGGCACAGATACGCAGTATTTT. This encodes CASRTSGTDTQYF.

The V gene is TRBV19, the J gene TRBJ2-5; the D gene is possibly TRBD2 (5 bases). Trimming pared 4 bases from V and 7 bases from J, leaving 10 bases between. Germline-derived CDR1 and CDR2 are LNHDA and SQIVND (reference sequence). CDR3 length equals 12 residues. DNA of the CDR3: TGTGCCAGTAGTAGGACTGGAGGGACCCAGTACTTC. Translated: CASSRTGGTQYF.

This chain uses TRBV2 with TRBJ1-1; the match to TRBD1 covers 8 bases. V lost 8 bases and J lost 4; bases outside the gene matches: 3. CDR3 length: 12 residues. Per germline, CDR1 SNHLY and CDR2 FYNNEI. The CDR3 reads CASGQGFTEAFF. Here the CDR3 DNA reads TGTGCCAGCGGACAGGGATTCACTGAAGCTTTCTTT. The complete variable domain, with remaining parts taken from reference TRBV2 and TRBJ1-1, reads EPEVTQTPSHQVTQMGQEVILRCVPISNHLYFYWYRQILGQKVEFLVSFYNNEISEKSEIFDDQFSVERPDGSNFTLKIRSTKLEDSAMYFCASGQGFTEAFFGQGTRLTVV.

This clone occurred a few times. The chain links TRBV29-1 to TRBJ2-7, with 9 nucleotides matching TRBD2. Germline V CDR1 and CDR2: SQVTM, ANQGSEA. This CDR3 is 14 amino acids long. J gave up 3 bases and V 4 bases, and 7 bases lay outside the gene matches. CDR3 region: CSVVPETSGYEQYF. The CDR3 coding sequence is TGCAGCGTTGTACCCGAGACTAGCGGCTACGAGCAGTACTTC.

The CDR3 here is CASAAGVRTEAFF. Written as DNA, the CDR3 is TGTGCCAGCGCAGCAGGGGTTAGGACTGAAGCTTTCTTT. The chain has TRBV18 and TRBJ1-1, with TRBD1 as a possible D gene (6 bases). Trimming took off 8 bases at V and 5 bases at J, with 15 bases between the two ends. Germline V gene sequence: CDR1 KGHSH, CDR2 LQKENI. This CDR3 spans 13 amino acids.

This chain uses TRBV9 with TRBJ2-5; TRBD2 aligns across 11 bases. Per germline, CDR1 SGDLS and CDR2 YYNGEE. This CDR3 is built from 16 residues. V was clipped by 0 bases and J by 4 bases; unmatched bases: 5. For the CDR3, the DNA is TGTGCCAGCAGCGTAGGGTTGGGGACTAGCGGAGAGACCCAGTACTTC. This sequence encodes CASSVGLGTSGETQYF.

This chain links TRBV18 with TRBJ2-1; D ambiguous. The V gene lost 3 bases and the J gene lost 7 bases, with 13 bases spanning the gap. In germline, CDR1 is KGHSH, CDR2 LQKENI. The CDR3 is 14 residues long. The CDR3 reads CASSPLSGKNEQFF. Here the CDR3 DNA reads TGTGCCAGCTCACCGCTTTCAGGTAAAAATGAGCAGTTCTTC.

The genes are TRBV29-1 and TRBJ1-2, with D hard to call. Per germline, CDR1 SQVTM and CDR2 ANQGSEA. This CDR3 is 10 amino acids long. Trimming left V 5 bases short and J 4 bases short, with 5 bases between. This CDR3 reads CSVYSYGYTF. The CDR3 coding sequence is TGCAGCGTTTACAGCTATGGCTACACCTTC.

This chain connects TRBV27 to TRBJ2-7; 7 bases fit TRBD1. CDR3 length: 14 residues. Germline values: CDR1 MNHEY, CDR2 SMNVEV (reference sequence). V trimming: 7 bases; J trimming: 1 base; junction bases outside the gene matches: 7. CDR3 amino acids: CASKGQIPSYEQYF. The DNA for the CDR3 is TGTGCCAGCAAGGGACAGATACCATCCTACGAGCAGTACTTC.

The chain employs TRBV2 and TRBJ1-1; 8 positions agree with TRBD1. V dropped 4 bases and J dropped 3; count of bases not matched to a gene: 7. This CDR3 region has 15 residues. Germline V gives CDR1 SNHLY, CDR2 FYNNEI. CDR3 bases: TGTGCCAGCAGTGGGGCAGGGGGCGCCGACACTGAAGCTTTCTTT. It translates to CASSGAGGADTEAFF.

The CDR3 sequence: CASSELAGAPYEQYF. CDR3 in DNA: TGTGCCAGCAGTGAACTAGCGGGGGCCCCCTACGAGCAGTACTTC. The chain couples TRBV25-1 to TRBJ2-7; TRBD2 matches at 10 bases. The junction had 3 bases not matched to a gene; V was cut back by 2 bases and J by 2 bases. The germline V gene has CDR1 MGHDK and CDR2 SYGVNS. The CDR3 spans 15 residues.

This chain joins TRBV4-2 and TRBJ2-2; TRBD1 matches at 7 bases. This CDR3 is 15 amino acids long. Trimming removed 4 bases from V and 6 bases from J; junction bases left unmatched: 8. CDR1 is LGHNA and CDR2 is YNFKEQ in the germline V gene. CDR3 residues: CASSLPGGTAGELFF. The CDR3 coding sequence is TGTGCCAGCAGCCTCCCAGGGGGAACGGCCGGGGAGCTGTTTTTT.

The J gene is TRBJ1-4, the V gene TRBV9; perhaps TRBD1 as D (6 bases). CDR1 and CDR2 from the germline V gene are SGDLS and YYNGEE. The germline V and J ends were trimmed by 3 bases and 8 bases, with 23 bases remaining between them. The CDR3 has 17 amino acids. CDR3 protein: CASSGPRETGRGEKLFF. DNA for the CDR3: TGTGCCAGCAGCGGACCGAGGGAGACAGGAAGAGGGGAAAAACTGTTTTTT.

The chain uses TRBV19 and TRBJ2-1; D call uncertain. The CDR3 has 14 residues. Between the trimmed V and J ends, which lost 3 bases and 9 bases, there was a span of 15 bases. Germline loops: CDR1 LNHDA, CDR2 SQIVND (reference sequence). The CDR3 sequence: CASSMFTPPSEQFF. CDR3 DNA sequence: TGTGCCAGTAGTATGTTTACTCCCCCCTCTGAGCAGTTCTTC.

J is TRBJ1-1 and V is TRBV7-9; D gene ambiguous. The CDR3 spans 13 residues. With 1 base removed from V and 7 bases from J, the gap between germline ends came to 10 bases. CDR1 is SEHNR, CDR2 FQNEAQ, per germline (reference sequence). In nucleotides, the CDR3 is TGTGCCAGCAGCTTAGTTGCGGGTGATGAAGCTTTCTTT. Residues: CASSLVAGDEAFF.

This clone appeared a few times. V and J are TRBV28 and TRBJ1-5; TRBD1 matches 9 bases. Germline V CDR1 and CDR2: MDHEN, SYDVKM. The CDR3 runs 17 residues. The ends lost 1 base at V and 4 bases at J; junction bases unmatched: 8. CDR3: CASSLSGATGGNQPQHF. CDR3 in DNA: TGTGCCAGCAGTTTATCCGGGGCGACAGGGGGTAATCAGCCCCAGCATTTT.